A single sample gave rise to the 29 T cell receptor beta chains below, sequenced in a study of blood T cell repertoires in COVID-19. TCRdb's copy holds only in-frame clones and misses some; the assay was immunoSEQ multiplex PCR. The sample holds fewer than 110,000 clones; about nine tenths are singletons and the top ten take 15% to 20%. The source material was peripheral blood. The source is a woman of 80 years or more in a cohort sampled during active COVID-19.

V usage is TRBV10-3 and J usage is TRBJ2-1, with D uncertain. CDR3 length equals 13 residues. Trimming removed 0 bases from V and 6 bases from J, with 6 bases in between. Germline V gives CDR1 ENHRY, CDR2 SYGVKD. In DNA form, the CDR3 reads TGTGCCATCAGTGAGTCCGGTTTCAATGAGCAGTTCTTC. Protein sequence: CAISESGFNEQFF.

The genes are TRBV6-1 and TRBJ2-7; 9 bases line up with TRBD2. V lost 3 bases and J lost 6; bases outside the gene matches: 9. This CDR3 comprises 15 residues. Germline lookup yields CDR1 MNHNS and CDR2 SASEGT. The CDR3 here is CASSDERGAPFEQYF. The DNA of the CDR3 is TGTGCCAGCAGTGACGAGCGGGGGGCTCCCTTCGAGCAGTACTTC.

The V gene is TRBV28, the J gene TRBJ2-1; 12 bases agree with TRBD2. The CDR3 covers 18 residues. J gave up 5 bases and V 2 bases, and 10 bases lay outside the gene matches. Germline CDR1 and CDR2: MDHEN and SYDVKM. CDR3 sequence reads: CASSLPSGRANFHNEQFF. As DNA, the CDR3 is TGTGCCAGCAGTTTACCTAGCGGGAGGGCCAATTTCCACAATGAGCAGTTCTTC.

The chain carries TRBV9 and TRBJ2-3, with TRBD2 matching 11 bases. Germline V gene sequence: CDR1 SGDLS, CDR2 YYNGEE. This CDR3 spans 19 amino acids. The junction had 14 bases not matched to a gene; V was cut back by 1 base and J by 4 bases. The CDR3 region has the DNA TGTGCCAGCAGCGTAAGAAAGACTAGCGGGAATGTGAGGGCAGATACGCAGTATTTT. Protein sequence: CASSVRKTSGNVRADTQYF.

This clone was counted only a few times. CDR3 protein: CASSTGYTEAFF. DNA of the CDR3: TGTGCCAGCAGCACAGGGTACACTGAAGCTTTCTTT. J is TRBJ1-1 and V is TRBV28, with a weak D call TRBD1 (6 bases). This CDR3 spans 12 amino acids. V shed 6 bases and J shed 3 bases, with 8 bases lying between them. Germline assignment: CDR1 MDHEN and CDR2 SYDVKM.

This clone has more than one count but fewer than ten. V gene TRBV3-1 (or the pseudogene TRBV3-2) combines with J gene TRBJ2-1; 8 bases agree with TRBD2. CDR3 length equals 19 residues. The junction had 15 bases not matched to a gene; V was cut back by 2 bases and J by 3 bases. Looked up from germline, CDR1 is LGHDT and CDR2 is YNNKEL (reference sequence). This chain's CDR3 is CASSQLPAGASRGYNEQFF. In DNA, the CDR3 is TGTGCCAGCAGCCAACTTCCAGCGGGAGCCTCGAGGGGCTACAATGAGCAGTTCTTC.

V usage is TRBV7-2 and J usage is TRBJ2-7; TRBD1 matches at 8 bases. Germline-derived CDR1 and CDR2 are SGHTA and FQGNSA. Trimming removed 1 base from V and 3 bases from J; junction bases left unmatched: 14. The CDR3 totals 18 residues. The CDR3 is CASSLVATGVLSFYEQYF. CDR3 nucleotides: TGTGCCAGCAGCTTAGTGGCGACAGGGGTCCTCTCTTTCTACGAGCAGTACTTC.

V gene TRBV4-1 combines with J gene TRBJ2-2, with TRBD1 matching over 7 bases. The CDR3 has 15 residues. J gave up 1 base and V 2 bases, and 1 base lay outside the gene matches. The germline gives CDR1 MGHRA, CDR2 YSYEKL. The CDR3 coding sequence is TGCGCCAGCAGCCAAAGGGGGCTGAACACCGGGGAGCTGTTTTTT. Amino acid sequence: CASSQRGLNTGELFF.

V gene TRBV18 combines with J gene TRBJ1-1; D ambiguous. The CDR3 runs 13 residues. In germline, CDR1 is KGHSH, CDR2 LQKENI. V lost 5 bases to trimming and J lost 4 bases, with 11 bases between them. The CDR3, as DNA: TGTGCCAGCTCATCGAGTGAGATCACTGAAGCTTTCTTT. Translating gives CASSSSEITEAFF.

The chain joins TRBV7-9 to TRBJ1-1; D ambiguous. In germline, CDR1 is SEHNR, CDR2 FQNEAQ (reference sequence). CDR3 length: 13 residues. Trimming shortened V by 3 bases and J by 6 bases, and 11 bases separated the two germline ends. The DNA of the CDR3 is TGTGCCAGCAGCTTCGACCAACTAGCTGAAGCTTTCTTT. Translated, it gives CASSFDQLAEAFF.

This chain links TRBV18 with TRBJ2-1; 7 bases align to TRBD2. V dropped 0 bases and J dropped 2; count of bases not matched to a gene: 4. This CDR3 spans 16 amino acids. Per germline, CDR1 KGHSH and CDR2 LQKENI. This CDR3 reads CASSPPVREAYNEQFF. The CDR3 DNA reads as TGTGCCAGCTCACCACCGGTCCGGGAGGCCTACAATGAGCAGTTCTTC. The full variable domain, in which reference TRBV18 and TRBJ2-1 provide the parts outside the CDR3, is NAGVMQNPRHLVRRRGQEARLRCSPMKGHSHVYWYRQLPEEGLKFMVYLQKENIIDESGMPKERFSAEFPKEGPSILRIQQVVRGDSAAYFCASSPPVREAYNEQFFGPGTRLTVL.

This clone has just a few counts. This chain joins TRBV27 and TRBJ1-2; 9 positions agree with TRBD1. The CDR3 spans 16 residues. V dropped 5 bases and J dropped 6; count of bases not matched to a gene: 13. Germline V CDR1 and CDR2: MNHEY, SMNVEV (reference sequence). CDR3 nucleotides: TGTGCCAGCAGTCCTACCGGGACAGGGACCGTTAATGGCTACACCTTC. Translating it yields CASSPTGTGTVNGYTF.

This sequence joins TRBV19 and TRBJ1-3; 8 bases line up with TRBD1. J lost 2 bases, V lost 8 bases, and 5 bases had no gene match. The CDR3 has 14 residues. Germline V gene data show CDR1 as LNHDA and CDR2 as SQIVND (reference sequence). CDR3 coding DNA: TGTGCCAGTCGTCCGGGACAGGCTGGAAACACCATATATTTT. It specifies CASRPGQAGNTIYF.

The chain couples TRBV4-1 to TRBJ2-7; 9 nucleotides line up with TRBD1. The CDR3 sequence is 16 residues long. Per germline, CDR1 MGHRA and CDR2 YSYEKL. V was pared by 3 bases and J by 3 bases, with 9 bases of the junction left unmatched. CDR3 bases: TGCGCCAGCAGCCAGGGACCGGGACAGGGATTCTACGAGCAGTACTTC. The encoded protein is CASSQGPGQGFYEQYF.

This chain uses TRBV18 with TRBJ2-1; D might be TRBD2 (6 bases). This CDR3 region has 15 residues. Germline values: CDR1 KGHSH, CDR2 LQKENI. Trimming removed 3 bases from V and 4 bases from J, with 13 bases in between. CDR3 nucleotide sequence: TGTGCCAGCTCACCGGGGACTGGCTCGTACAATGAGCAGTTCTTC. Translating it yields CASSPGTGSYNEQFF.

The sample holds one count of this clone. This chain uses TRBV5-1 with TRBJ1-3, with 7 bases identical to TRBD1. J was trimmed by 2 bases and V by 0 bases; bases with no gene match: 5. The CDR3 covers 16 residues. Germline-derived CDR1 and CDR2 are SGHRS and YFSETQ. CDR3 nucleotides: TGCGCCAGCAGCTTGGCCGGGGGACAGACTGGAAACACCATATATTTT. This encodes CASSLAGGQTGNTIYF.

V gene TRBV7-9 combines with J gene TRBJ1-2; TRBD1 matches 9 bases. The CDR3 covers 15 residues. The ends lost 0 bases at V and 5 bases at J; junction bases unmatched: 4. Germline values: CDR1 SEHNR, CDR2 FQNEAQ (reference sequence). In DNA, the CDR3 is TGTGCCAGCAGCTTAGCGGGACAGGGTCCATATGGCTACACCTTC. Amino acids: CASSLAGQGPYGYTF. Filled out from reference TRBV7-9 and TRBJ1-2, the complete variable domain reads DTGVSQNPRHKITKRGQNVTFRCDPISEHNRLYWYRQTLGQGPEFLTYFQNEAQLEKSRLLSDRFSAERPKGSFSTLEIQRTEQGDSAMYLCASSLAGQGPYGYTFGSGTRLTVV.

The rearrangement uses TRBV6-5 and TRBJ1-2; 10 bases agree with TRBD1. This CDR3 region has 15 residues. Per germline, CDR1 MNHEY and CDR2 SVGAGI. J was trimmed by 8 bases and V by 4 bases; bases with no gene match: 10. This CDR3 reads CASSSEDRGQVGYTF. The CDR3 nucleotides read TGTGCCAGCAGTTCAGAAGACAGGGGGCAGGTCGGCTACACCTTC.

The CDR3 sequence is CASNQALGTGELFF. The DNA for the CDR3 is TGTGCCAGTAACCAGGCCCTGGGCACCGGGGAGCTGTTTTTT. V and J are TRBV19 and TRBJ2-2; D unclear. Germline V gene sequence: CDR1 LNHDA, CDR2 SQIVND (reference sequence). V lost 7 bases and J lost 4, with 13 bases in between. The CDR3 sequence is 14 residues long.

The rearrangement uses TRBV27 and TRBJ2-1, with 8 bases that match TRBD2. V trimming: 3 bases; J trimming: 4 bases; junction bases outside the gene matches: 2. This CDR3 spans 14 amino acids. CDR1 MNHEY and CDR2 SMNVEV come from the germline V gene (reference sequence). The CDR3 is CASSLGLGYNEQFF. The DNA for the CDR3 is TGTGCCAGCAGTTTGGGACTAGGGTACAATGAGCAGTTCTTC.

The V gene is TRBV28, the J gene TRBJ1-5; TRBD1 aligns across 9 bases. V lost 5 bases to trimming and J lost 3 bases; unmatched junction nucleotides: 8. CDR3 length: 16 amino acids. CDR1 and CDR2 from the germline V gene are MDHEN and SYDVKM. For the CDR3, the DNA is TGTGCCAGCAGTAGACCGACAGGGGGTCTCAATCAGCCCCAGCATTTT. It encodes CASSRPTGGLNQPQHF.

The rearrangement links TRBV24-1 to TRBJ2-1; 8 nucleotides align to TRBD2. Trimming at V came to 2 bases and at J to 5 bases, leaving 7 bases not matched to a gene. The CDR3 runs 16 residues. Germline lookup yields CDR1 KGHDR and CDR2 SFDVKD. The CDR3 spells CATSDSAPGLDNEQFF. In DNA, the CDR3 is TGTGCCACCAGTGATTCGGCACCGGGACTAGACAATGAGCAGTTCTTC.

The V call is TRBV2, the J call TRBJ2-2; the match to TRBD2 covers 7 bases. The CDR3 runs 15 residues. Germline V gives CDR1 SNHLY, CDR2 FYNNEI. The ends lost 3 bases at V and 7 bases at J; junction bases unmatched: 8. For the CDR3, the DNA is TGTGCCAGCAGTGAGCGAGCGGGAATGATCGGGGAGCTGTTTTTT. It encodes CASSERAGMIGELFF.

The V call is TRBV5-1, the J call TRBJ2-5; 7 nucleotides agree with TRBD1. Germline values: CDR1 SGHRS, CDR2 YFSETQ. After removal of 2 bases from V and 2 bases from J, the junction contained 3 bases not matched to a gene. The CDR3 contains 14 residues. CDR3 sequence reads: CASSFRDSQETQYF. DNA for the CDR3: TGCGCCAGCAGCTTCCGGGACAGTCAAGAGACCCAGTACTTC.

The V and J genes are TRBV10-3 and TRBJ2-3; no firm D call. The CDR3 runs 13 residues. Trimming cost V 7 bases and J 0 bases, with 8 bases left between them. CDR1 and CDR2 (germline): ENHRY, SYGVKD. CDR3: CAITPTSTDTQYF. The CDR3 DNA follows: TGTGCCATCACTCCGACTAGCACAGATACGCAGTATTTT.

As DNA, the CDR3 is TGTGCCAGCACCCAGAACACTGAAGCTTTCTTT. Protein sequence: CASTQNTEAFF. The gene calls are TRBV28 and TRBJ1-1; D unclear. The CDR3 spans 11 residues. Germline-derived CDR1 and CDR2 are MDHEN and SYDVKM. The V end lost 7 bases, the J end lost 1 base, and 4 bases lay between the germline ends.

CDR3 sequence reads: CASSPSGELFF. The CDR3 DNA reads as TGTGCCAGCAGTCCCTCCGGGGAGCTGTTTTTT. The rearrangement uses TRBV2 and TRBJ2-2; D ambiguous. Germline values: CDR1 SNHLY, CDR2 FYNNEI. V lost 5 bases to trimming and J lost 6 bases, with 4 bases between them. CDR3 length: 11 residues.

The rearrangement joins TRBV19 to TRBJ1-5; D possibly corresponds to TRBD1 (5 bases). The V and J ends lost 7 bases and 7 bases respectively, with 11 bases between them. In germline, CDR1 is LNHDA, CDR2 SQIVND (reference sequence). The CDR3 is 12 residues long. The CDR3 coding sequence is TGTGCCAGTACAACGGGGGGACAGCCCCAGCATTTT. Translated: CASTTGGQPQHF.

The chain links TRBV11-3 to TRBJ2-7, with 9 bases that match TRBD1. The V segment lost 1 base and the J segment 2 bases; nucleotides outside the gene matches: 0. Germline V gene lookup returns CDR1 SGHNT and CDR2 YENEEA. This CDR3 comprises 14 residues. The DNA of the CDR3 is TGTGCCAGCAGCTTAGGACAGGGGGCCTACGAGCAGTACTTC. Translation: CASSLGQGAYEQYF.